These 7 T cell receptor beta chains came from one sample sequenced in a study of Graves' ophthalmopathy and Graves' hyperthyroidism. RNA served as the template for amplifying TCR beta CDR3 regions. RT-PCR with HTBI primers came first, then second-round multiplex PCR. From the multiplex PCR reads, TCRdb called clonotypes with MiXCR, one entry per CDR3 protein. The sample comprises hundreds of thousands of distinct CDR3 sequences, around a fifth of which are singletons, and roughly 3% rests with the top ten. Sample: peripheral blood. These receptor sequences come from a woman between 18 and 29 years old with stable Graves' hyperthyroidism.

The chain's CDR3 is CASKAGGTEAFF. CDR3 coding DNA: TGTGCCAGCAAAGCGGGAGGCACTGAAGCTTTCTTT. This chain joins TRBV6-1 and TRBJ1-1; the D is unclear. Per germline, CDR1 MNHNS and CDR2 SASEGT. V lost 7 bases and J lost 4, with 10 bases in between. The CDR3 extends over 12 amino acids.

The chain couples TRBV29-1 to TRBJ2-2; the match to TRBD1 covers 9 bases. Germline V gene data show CDR1 as SQVTM and CDR2 as ANQGSEA. V dropped 6 bases and J dropped 2; count of bases not matched to a gene: 1. This CDR3 spans 13 amino acids. The CDR3 loop is CSVGQGNTGELFF. CDR3 DNA: TGCAGCGTGGGACAGGGAAACACCGGGGAGCTGTTTTTT.

The chain is built from TRBV12-3 or TRBV12-4 and TRBJ1-1; D remains ambiguous. The germline V and J ends were trimmed by 6 bases and 1 base, with 12 bases remaining between them. This CDR3 spans 14 amino acids. CDR3 amino acids: CASRSPGQNTEAFF. DNA for the CDR3: TGTGCCAGCAGGAGCCCCGGTCAGAACACTGAAGCTTTCTTT.

Here the CDR3 DNA reads TGTGCCACCAGCAGAGATCTCACCGGGGCGAAGGGTGAAGCTTTCTTT. Protein product: CATSRDLTGAKGEAFF. The chain carries TRBV15 and TRBJ1-1; D may be TRBD1 (5 bases). Germline V CDR1 and CDR2: LNHNV, YYDKDF (reference sequence). Trimming removed 0 bases from V and 7 bases from J, with 18 bases in between. This CDR3 is 16 amino acids long.

This chain links TRBV12-3 or TRBV12-4 with TRBJ1-1; D gene uncertain. V was trimmed by 3 bases and J by 1 base, leaving 9 bases between them. The CDR3 contains 14 residues. For the CDR3, the DNA is TGTGCCAGCAGTTTGTGGCAGTCGAACACTGAAGCTTTCTTT. Translated: CASSLWQSNTEAFF.

Notes on this clonotype: Since a much larger clone is just one base distant, this may be a read error. The chain links TRBV29-1 to TRBJ2-2; weak D call: TRBD2 (7 bases). CDR3 size: 16 residues. CDR1 and CDR2 (germline): SQVTM, ANQGSEA. Between the trimmed V and J ends, which lost 4 bases and 5 bases, there was a span of 20 bases. The CDR3 reads CSVGGHRGSWTGELFF. The CDR3 DNA reads as TGCAGCGTTGGGGGGCATCGCGGGAGCTGGACCGGGGAGCTGTTTTTT.

The chain has TRBV4-1 and TRBJ2-5; D not resolved. This CDR3 is built from 14 residues. V was cut by 0 bases and J by 3 bases, with 8 bases left in between. Germline V gene sequence: CDR1 MGHRA, CDR2 YSYEKL. CDR3 DNA sequence: TGCGCCAGCAGCCAAGAAGGCACCAAAGAGACCCAGTACTTC. Its protein is CASSQEGTKETQYF.